The clone carrying this T cell receptor (beta chain) was seen many times. The entry originates in a study of molecular identifiers for immune sequencing clone quantification. The CDR3 is 16 amino acids. Germline lookup yields CDR1 SGDLS and CDR2 YYNGEE. V shed 3 bases and J shed 0 bases, with 13 bases lying between them. TCRdb re-called the PCR reads with MiXCR, one entry per CDR3 protein. Here the sample spans fewer than 350,000 distinct CDR3 sequences, about 23% being singletons. The chain combines TRBV9 with TRBJ2-1; perhaps D is TRBD1 or TRBD2 (5 bases each). The sequence was collected from a human donor in good health. Some libraries in this study had Jurkat cell RNA spiked in. The sample was naive CD8+ T cells from blood, with Jurkat cell RNA spiked in. Subset in this sample: FACS-sorted CD8+CD4-CCR7+CD45RA+ naive T cells. Here the CDR3 reads CASSAPGTTSYNEQFF. The CDR3 DNA reads as TGTGCCAGCAGCGCTCCCGGGACCACCTCCTACAATGAGCAGTTCTTC.